The present T cell receptor beta chain was sequenced within a study of T cell responses to AZD1222 COVID-19 vaccine. The junction had 10 bases not matched to a gene; V was cut back by 4 bases and J by 8 bases. Germline CDR1 SGHRS, CDR2 YFSETQ. The CDR3 covers 14 residues. TCRdb's table, derived via immunoSEQ multiplex PCR, lists solely in-frame clones and lacks some. The sample records some 150,000 clones, nearly 95% being singletons. The receptor was isolated from an adult in good health. This sequence joins TRBV5-1 and TRBJ1-2; 8 positions match TRBD1. This material consisted of peripheral blood, taken on day 0 of AZD1222 vaccination. The CDR3 nucleotides read TGCGCCAGCAGCCCCGTTCCCAGGGGGCACGGCTACACCTTC. This codes for CASSPVPRGHGYTF. The full variable domain, rest sourced from reference TRBV5-1 and TRBJ1-2, is KAGVTQTPRYLIKTRGQQVTLSCSPISGHRSVSWYQQTPGQGLQFLFEYFSETQRNKGNFPGRFSGRQFSNSRSEMNVSTLELGDSALYLCASSPVPRGHGYTFGSGTRLTVV.